The subject of this entry is one T cell receptor (beta chain). Its antigen is unknown. V shed 5 bases and J 6 bases; nucleotides not matched to a gene: 7. CDR1 is SGHNT, CDR2 YENEEA, per germline. This CDR3 contains 15 residues. The repertoire was sequenced with immunoSEQ multiplex PCR; TCRdb's copy has only in-frame clones and lacks some. The table has more than 65,000 clones, around 93% seen once. This sample was taken from a study of graft-versus-host responses after intestinal transplantation. At the level of the study: Transplants were multivisceral, liver-intestinal, or isolated intestinal. All recipients got anti-thymocyte globulin induction, then tacrolimus and steroids for approximately 3 years.

The study, taken as a whole, reports: There were GvH clones found in recipient marrow, and some of them appeared first in ileum or blood. Early after transplant, HvG declines were associated with peak levels of circulating GvH clones.

This chain connects TRBV11-3 to TRBJ2-1; 10 nucleotides match TRBD2. The sequencing used unstimulated CD8+ T cells sorted from spleen or lymph node cells, collected before transplant. The sequence was collected from a human donor who was the organ donor for an intestinal transplant. CDR3 amino acids: CASSPTAGGFNEQFF. Here the CDR3 DNA reads TGTGCCAGCAGCCCAACAGCGGGGGGGTTCAATGAGCAGTTCTTC.